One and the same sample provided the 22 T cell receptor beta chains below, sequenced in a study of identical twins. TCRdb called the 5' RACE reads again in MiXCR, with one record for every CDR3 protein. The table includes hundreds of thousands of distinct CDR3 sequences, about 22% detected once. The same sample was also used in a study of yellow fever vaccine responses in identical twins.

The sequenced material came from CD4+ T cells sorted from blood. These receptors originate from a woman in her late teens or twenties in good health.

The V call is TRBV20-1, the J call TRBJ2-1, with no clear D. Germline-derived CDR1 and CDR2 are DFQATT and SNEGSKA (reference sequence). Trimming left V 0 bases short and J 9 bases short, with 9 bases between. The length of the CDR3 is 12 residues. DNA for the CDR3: TGCAGTGCTAGAGAGGGGAACCTTGAGCAGTTCTTC. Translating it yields CSAREGNLEQFF.

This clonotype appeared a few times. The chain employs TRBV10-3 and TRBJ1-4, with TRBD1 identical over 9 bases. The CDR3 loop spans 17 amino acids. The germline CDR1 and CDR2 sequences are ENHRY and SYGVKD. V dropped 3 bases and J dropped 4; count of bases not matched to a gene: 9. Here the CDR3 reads CAISERRGTGNNEKLFF. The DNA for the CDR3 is TGTGCCATCAGTGAAAGGAGGGGGACAGGGAATAATGAAAAACTGTTTTTT.

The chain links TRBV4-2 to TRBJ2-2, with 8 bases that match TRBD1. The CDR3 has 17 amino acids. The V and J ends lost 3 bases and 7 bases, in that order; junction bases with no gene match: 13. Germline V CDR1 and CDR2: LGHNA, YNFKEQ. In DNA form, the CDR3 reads TGTGCCAGCAGCCACGCAGGGGGCAGGGCTGAAGTCGGGGAGCTGTTTTTT. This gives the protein CASSHAGGRAEVGELFF.

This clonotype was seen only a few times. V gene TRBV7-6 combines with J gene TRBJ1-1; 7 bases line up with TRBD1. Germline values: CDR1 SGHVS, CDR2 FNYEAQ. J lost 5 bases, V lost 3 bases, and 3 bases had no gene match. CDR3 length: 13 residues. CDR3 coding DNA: TGTGCCAGCAGCTTGGAACAGGGGACTGAAGCTTTCTTT. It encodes CASSLEQGTEAFF. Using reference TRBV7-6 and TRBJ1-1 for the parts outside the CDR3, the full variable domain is GAGVSQSPRYKVTKRGQDVALRCDPISGHVSLYWYRQALGQGPEFLTYFNYEAQQDKSGLPNDRFSAERPEGSISTLTIQRTEQRDSAMYRCASSLEQGTEAFFGQGTRLTVV.

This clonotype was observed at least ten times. This CDR3 reads CASSLEKTVTEAFF. CDR3 nucleotides: TGCGCCAGCAGCTTGGAGAAGACAGTTACTGAAGCTTTCTTT. This chain links TRBV5-1 with TRBJ1-1; the D gene is possibly TRBD1 (5 bases). The V and J ends lost 0 bases and 5 bases respectively, with 11 bases between them. The CDR3 extends over 14 amino acids. Germline V gene data show CDR1 as SGHRS and CDR2 as YFSETQ.

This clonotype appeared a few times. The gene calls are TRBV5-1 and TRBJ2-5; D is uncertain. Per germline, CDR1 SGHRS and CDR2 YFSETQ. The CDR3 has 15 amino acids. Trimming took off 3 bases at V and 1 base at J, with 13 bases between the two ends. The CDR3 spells CASSWVGTAQETQYF. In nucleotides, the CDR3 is TGCGCCAGCAGCTGGGTGGGCACAGCCCAAGAGACCCAGTACTTC.

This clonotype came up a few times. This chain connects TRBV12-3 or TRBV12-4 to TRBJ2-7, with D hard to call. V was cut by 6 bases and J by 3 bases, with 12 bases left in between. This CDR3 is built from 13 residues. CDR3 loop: CASRIDGYYEQYF. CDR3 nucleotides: TGTGCCAGCAGGATCGACGGGTACTACGAGCAGTACTTC.

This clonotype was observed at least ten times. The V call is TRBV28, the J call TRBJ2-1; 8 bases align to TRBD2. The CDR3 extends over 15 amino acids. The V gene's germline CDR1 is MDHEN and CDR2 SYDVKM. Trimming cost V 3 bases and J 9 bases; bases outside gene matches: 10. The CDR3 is CASSFSGGQYTEQFF. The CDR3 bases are TGTGCCAGCAGTTTCTCGGGGGGGCAGTATACTGAGCAGTTCTTC.

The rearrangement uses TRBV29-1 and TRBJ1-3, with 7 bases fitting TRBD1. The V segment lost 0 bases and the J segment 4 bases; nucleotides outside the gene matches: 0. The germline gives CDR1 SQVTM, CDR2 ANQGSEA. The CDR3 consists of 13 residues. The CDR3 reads CSVEEGQGNTIYF. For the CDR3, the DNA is TGCAGCGTTGAAGAGGGACAGGGAAACACCATATATTTT.

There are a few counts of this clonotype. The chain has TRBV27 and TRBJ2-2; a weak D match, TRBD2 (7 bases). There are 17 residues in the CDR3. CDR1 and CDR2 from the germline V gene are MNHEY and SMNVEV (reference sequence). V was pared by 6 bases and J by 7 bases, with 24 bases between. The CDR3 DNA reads TGTGCCAGCAGCCTAACATGGGGGGGGCTCCGGGGCGGGGAGCTGTTTTTT. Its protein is CASSLTWGGLRGGELFF.

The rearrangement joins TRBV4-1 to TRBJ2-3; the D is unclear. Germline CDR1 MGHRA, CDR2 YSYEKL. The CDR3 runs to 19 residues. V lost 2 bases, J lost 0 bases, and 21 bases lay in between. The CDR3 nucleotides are TGCGCCAGCAGCCAACAACAACTTACCTGGGATTCTAGCACAGATACGCAGTATTTT. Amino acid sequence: CASSQQQLTWDSSTDTQYF.

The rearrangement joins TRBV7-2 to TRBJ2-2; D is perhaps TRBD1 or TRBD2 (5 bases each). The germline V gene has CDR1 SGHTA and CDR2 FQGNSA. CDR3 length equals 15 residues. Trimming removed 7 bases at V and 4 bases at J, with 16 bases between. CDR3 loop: CASTRDGSVTGELFF. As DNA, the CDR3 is TGTGCCAGCACCCGGGACGGATCGGTCACCGGGGAGCTGTTTTTT.

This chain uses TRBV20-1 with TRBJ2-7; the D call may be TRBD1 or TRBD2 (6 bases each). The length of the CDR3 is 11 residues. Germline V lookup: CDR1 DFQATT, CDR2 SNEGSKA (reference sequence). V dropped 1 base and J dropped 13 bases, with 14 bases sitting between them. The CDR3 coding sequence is TGCAGTGCTAGAGGGCAGGGGACTGCCTACGTC. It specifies CSARGQGTAYV.

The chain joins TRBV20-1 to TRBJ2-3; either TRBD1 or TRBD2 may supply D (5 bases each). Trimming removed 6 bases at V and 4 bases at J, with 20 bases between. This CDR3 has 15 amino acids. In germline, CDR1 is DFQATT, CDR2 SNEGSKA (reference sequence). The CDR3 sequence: CSAETGTERPDTQYF. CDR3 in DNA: TGCAGTGCGGAAACCGGGACCGAGCGTCCAGATACGCAGTATTTT.

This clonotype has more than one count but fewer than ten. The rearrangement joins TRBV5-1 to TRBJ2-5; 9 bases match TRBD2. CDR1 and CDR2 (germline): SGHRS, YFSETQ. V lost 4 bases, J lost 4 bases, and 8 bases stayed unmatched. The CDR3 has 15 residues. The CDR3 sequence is CASSPSGAAGETQYF. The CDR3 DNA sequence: TGCGCCAGCAGCCCTAGCGGGGCTGCGGGAGAGACCCAGTACTTC.

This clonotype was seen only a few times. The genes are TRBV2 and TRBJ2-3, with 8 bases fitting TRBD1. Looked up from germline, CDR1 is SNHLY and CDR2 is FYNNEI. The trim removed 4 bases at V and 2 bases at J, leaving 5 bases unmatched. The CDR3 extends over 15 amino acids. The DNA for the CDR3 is TGTGCCAGCAGTGTACGGACAGGGAACACAGATACGCAGTATTTT. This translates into CASSVRTGNTDTQYF.

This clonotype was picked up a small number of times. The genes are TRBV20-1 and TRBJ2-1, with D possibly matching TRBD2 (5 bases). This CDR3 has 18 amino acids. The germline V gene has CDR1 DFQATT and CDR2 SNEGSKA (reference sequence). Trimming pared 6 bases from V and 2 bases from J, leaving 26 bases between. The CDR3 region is CSARPGQPGTRPYNEQFF. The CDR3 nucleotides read TGCAGTGCCCGTCCCGGCCAGCCGGGAACTAGACCCTACAATGAGCAGTTCTTC.

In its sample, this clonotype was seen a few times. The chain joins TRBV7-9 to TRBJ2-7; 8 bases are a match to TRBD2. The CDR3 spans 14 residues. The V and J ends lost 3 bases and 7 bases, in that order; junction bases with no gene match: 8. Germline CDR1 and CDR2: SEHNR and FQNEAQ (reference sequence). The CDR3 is CASSFQAGAGEQYF. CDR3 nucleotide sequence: TGTGCCAGCAGCTTCCAAGCGGGAGCGGGGGAGCAGTACTTC.

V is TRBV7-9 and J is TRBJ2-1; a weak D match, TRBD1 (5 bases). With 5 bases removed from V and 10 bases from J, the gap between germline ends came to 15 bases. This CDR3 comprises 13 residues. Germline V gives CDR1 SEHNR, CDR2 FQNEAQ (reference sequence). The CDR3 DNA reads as TGTGCCAGCAGCGTCAGGGAACCAGGGGAGCAGTTCTTC. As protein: CASSVREPGEQFF.

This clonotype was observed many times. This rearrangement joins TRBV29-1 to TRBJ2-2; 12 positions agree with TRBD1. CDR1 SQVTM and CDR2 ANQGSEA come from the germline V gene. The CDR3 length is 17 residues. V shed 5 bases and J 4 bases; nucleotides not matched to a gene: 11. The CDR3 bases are TGCAGCGTTAAAGGGACAGGGGGCGTCTGGGGCACCGGGGAGCTGTTTTTT. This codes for CSVKGTGGVWGTGELFF.

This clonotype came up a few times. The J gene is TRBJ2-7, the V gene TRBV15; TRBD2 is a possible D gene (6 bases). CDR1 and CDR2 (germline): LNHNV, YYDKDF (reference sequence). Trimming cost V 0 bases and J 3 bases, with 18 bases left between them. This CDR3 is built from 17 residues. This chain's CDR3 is CATSRDLVTGVLYEQYV. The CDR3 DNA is TGTGCCACCAGCAGAGATTTAGTAACGGGGGTACTCTACGAGCAGTACGTC.

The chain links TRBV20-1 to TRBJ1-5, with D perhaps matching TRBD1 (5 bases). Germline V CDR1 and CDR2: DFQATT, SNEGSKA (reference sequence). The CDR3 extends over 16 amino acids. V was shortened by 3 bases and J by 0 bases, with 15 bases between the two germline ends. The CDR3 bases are TGCAGTGCTAGCATCGCAGGGAGATATAGCAATCAGCCCCAGCATTTT. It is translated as CSASIAGRYSNQPQHF.